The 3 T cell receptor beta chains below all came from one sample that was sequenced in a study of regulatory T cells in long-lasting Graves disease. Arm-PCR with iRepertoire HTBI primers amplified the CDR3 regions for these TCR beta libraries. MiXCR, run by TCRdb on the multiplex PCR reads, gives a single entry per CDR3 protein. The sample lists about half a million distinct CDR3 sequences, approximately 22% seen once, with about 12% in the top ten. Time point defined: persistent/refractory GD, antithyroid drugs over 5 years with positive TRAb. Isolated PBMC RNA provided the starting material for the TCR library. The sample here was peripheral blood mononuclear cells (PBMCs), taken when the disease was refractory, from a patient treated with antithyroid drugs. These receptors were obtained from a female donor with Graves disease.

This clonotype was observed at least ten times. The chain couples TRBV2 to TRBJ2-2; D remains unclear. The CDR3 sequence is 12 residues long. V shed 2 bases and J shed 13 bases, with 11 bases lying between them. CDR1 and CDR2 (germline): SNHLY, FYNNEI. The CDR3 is CASSEIPGGLFF. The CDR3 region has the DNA TGTGCCAGCAGTGAAATCCCCGGCGGGCTGTTTTTT.

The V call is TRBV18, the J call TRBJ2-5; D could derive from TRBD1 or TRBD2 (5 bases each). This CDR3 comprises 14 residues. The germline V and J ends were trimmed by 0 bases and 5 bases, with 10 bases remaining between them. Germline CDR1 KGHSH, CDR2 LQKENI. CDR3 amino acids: CASSPPTGRETQYF. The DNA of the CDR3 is TGTGCCAGCTCACCACCGACGGGGCGGGAGACCCAGTACTTC.

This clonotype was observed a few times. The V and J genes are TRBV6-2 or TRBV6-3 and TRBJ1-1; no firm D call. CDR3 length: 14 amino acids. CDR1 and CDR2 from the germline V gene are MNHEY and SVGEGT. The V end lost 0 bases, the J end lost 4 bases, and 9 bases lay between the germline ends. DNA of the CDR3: TGTGCCAGCAGTTACTCGATGGATCGCACTGAAGCTTTCTTT. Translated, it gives CASSYSMDRTEAFF.